What follows is one TCR beta chain and its context. As yet, its antigen is unknown. TCRdb used MiXCR to reprocess the reads, holding one entry per CDR3 protein. The table has hundreds of thousands of distinct CDR3 sequences, approximately 33% seen once. The sample belongs to a study of T cell repertoires in cytomegalovirus infection. The germline V gene has CDR1 MNHEY and CDR2 SMNVEV (reference sequence). V was pared by 6 bases and J by 3 bases, with 11 bases between. The CDR3 spans 13 residues. Whole-study results and caveats: In two of eight donors, the top clonotype was HLA-C-restricted CMV-specific.

The TCR comes from a human donor in good health (CMV status not recorded). Some clones in this sample may be carry-over from other donors' samples. This chain links TRBV27 with TRBJ1-1; D is unclear. The specimen was cultured PBMCs, collected from culture after CMV antigen stimulation. The CDR3 DNA is TGTGCCAGCAGCTATACTCCGGACACTGAAGCTTTCTTT. It yields the protein CASSYTPDTEAFF.